This T cell receptor beta chain was identified during a study of Graves' ophthalmopathy and Graves' hyperthyroidism. Looking at the study overall: The collection of peripheral blood took place at initial diagnosis, before any treatment.

Findings of the study overall: In predicting ophthalmopathy progression, the model reached approximately 71% sensitivity and 72.22% specificity.

The CDR3 has 14 amino acids. The V and J ends lost 6 bases and 2 bases, in that order; junction bases with no gene match: 7. Germline V gives CDR1 MNHEY, CDR2 SVGEGT. CDR3 regions of TCR beta were amplified from RNA transcripts. First-round RT-PCR relied on HTBI primers, and a second-round multiplex PCR came next. TCRdb itself ran the multiplex PCR reads through MiXCR, one entry per CDR3 protein. In the table there are 400,000 to 450,000 distinct CDR3 sequences, roughly 21% of which are singletons. Patients in the hyperthyroidism group, adults aged 18 to 65, were newly diagnosed, under 2 months' duration. Comments on this clonotype: What it recognizes is unknown.

The J gene is TRBJ2-7, the V gene TRBV6-2 or TRBV6-3, with TRBD1 matching over 7 bases. Sample: peripheral blood. The source is a woman under 30 with stable Graves' hyperthyroidism. CDR3 DNA sequence: TGTGCCAGCAGCGGCGAAAGGGGGCCCTACGAGCAGTACTTC. It is translated as CASSGERGPYEQYF.